This paragraph covers one T cell receptor beta chain sequence. Its antigen is unidentified. Sequencing was performed with immunoSEQ multiplex PCR; in TCRdb, only in-frame clones are kept and a portion is missing. The top ten hold 20% to 25% of the sample, which has tens of thousands of clones, around 85% seen once. The entry originates in a study of T cell responses to AZD1222 COVID-19 vaccine. Notes on the study in general: Scientists sampled the repertoires only once the peak T cell response had passed. Donors in the cohort were predominantly white British and more often female, and clonal diversity was possibly underestimated. AZD1222 recipients seropositive at baseline numbered only six or seven.

The CDR3 loop spans 10 amino acids. Trimming took off 7 bases at V and 7 bases at J, with 9 bases between the two ends. Germline V CDR1 and CDR2: SGDLS, YYNGEE. This sequence joins TRBV9 and TRBJ2-7, with D maybe TRBD2 (6 bases). The origin of this receptor is an adult in good health. The sequencing used peripheral blood, collected on day 0 of MenACWY control vaccination. CDR3: CASPRGEQYV. The CDR3 DNA is TGTGCCAGCCCACGGGGGGAGCAGTACGTC.